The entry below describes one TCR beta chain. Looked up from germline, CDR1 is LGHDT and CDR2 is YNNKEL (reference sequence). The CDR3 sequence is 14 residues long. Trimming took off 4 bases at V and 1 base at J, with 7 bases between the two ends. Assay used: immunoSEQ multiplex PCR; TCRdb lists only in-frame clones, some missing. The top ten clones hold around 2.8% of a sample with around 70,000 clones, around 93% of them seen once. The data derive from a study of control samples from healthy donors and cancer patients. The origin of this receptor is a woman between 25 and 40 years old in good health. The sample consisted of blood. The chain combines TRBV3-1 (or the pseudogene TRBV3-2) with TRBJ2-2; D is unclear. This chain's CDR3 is CASSPERNTGELFF. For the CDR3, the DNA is TGTGCCAGCAGCCCCGAGCGGAACACCGGGGAGCTGTTTTTT.